Listed below are T cell receptor beta chains from one sample, sequenced in a study of beta chain features in type 1 diabetes. Repertoires were generated with immunoSEQ multiplex PCR, while TCRdb's copy carries only in-frame clones and drops some. The data contain 250,000 to 350,000 clones, 8% to 13% of them singletons. The specimen sequenced was naive CD4+ T cells from blood. These receptors all come from a woman in her 30s in good health. The CDR3 runs from the conserved cysteine through the conserved F or W. Fields, in order: V gene, CDR3 length, D gene, J gene, clone size, CDR3 DNA, CDR3 protein. The D gene is left open where the match is weak. Size is omitted from some rows. Given values are once, few, many or a class for expanded clones.

>TRBV29-1|13|TRBD1|TRBJ2-1|.
TGCAGCGTTGGAGGACAGGGGGCGGGTGAGCAGTTCTTC
CSVGGQGAGEQFF
>TRBV25-1|13|.|TRBJ2-5|few
TGTGCCAGCAGTGACGCGAACCAAGAGACCCAGTACTTC
CASSDANQETQYF
>TRBV21-1|17|.|TRBJ2-7|few
TGTGCCAGCAGCCATCATTCCGGAGGTCGAGATTACCACGAGCAGTACTTC
CASSHHSGGRDYHEQYF
>TRBV30|13|.|TRBJ2-7|.
TGTGCCTGGAATCGCCCCCGGGGTTACGAGCAGTACTTC
CAWNRPRGYEQYF
>TRBV29-1|19|TRBD2|TRBJ2-1|few
TGCAGCGTTGTTACGGTGGCCAGGGAGGGCAGCGGGAGGGCGTATGAGCAGTTCTTC
CSVVTVAREGSGRAYEQFF
>TRBV18|15|.|TRBJ2-7|few
TGTGCCAGCTCACCACCGACGACCGGGGAGTGGGAGCAGTACTTC
CASSPPTTGEWEQYF
>TRBV28|14|TRBD2|TRBJ2-3|few
TGTGCCTTGTCGGGGGGGCTGGTCACAGATACGCAGTATTTT
CALSGGLVTDTQYF
>TRBV19|15|TRBD2|TRBJ2-1|.
TGTGCCAGTAGTATGTGGGGGACTAGCGGGAGTGAGCAGTTCTTC
CASSMWGTSGSEQFF
>TRBV28|14|.|TRBJ2-7|once
TGTGCCAGCAGAAGAGGGGACAAAACCTACGAGCAGTACTTC
CASRRGDKTYEQYF
>TRBV6-4|14|TRBD1|TRBJ2-3|.
TGTGCCAGCAGACGGGACAGCCCGACAGATACGCAGTATTTT
CASRRDSPTDTQYF
>TRBV28|16|.|TRBJ2-7|.
TGTGCCAGCAGAGCCTCCCTGAGCGGCCAAGTGGGCGAGCAGTACTTC
CASRASLSGQVGEQYF
>TRBV18|13|.|TRBJ2-5|.
TGTGCCAGCTCCCCCCAGGGTGAAGAGACCCAGTACTTC
CASSPQGEETQYF
>TRBV7-7|15|.|TRBJ2-5|.
TGTGCTAGCAGCTTAACATGGCTCGGGGGTGAGACCCAGTACTTC
CASSLTWLGGETQYF
>TRBV28|12|.|TRBJ2-2|few
TGTGCCAGCAGTTTACGAGTGGGGGAGCTGTTTTTT
CASSLRVGELFF
>TRBV7-2|14|.|TRBJ1-1|few
TGTGCCAGCAGCTTAGTAAGAGGGAACACTGAAGCTTTCTTT
CASSLVRGNTEAFF
>TRBV4-3|16|.|TRBJ2-1|.
TGCGCCAGCAGCCAAGATGAGGACTCCCCTTGGGATGAGCAGTTCTTC
CASSQDEDSPWDEQFF
>TRBV28|16|.|TRBJ2-1|.
TGTGCCAGCAGTTTATTCCCCGGGAACTCCTACAATGAGCAGTTCTTC
CASSLFPGNSYNEQFF
>TRBV7-9|15|.|TRBJ2-2|few
TGTGCCAGCAGCCCGCTGGGCAGGGGTACCGGGGAGCTGTTTTTT
CASSPLGRGTGELFF
>TRBV19|15|TRBD1|TRBJ2-7|.
TGTGCCAGTAGTGCCGGGACAGGGGGGGCCTACGAGCAGTACTTC
CASSAGTGGAYEQYF
>TRBV2|15|TRBD2|TRBJ2-7|.
TGTGCCAGCAGTGAAGCTGAAGCGGGAGGCTACGAGCAGTACTTC
CASSEAEAGGYEQYF
>TRBV5-1|14|.|TRBJ2-1|few
TGCGCCAGCAGCTTGCAGGGGACCTACAATGAGCAGTTCTTC
CASSLQGTYNEQFF
>TRBV29-1|14|TRBD1|TRBJ1-5|few
TGCAGCGCCGGGACAGGGGCCACCAATCAGCCCCAGCATTTT
CSAGTGATNQPQHF
>TRBV5-4|12|.|TRBJ2-2|few
TGTGCCAGCAGCCTAGACACCGGGGAGCTGTTTTTT
CASSLDTGELFF
>TRBV19|15|.|TRBJ1-1|.
TGTGCCAGTAGTTCAGCCGGGACACGGAACACTGAAGCTTTCTTT
CASSSAGTRNTEAFF
>TRBV19|14|.|TRBJ1-5|few
TGTGCCAGTAGCCCCCGTACAGGTGGTCAGCCCCAGCATTTT
CASSPRTGGQPQHF
>TRBV7-9|14|.|TRBJ2-7|.
TGTGCCAGCAGCTTAGTGGGACAAAATTACGAGCAGTACTTC
CASSLVGQNYEQYF
>TRBV5-4|15|TRBD2|TRBJ2-3|.
TGTGCCAGCAGCCCCCGGACTAGCGGGATGGATACGCAGTATTTT
CASSPRTSGMDTQYF
>TRBV14|17|TRBD1|TRBJ1-1|.
TGTGCCAGCAGCCCCCGACGGGACAGGGGGTTGAACACTGAAGCTTTCTTT
CASSPRRDRGLNTEAFF
>TRBV7-6|14|TRBD2|TRBJ2-7|few
TGTGCCAGCAGCCTGACTAGCGGTGCCTACGAGCAGTACTTC
CASSLTSGAYEQYF
>TRBV25-1|12|TRBD1|TRBJ2-5|.
TGTGCCAGCAACAGGGGAGAAGAGACCCAGTACTTC
CASNRGEETQYF
>TRBV23-1|16|.|TRBJ2-7|.
TGCGCCAGCAGCCCGGAGGGGCGGGACCCCTCCTACGAGCAGTACTTC
CASSPEGRDPSYEQYF
>TRBV2|14|.|TRBJ2-7|few
TGTGCCAGCAGGAGGGGCGGGACTTTTTCCGAGCAGTACTTC
CASRRGGTFSEQYF
>TRBV7-2|14|TRBD2|TRBJ2-5|.
TGTGCCAGCAGCTTGGGCGGGAGAGGGGAGACCCAGTACTTC
CASSLGGRGETQYF
>TRBV19|16|TRBD2|TRBJ2-2|few
TGTGCCAGTAGTGACCGGACTAGCAAGGACTCCGGGGAGCTGTTTTTT
CASSDRTSKDSGELFF
>TRBV20-1|11|TRBD1|TRBJ1-1|few
TGCAGTGCTCCTCAAGGACAGGGAGCTTTCTTT
CSAPQGQGAFF
>TRBV21-1|14|.|TRBJ1-1|.
TGTGCCAGCAGCACCCACAGGGTTGCCACTGAAGCTTTCTTT
CASSTHRVATEAFF
>TRBV18|16|TRBD2|TRBJ2-1|.
TGTGCCAGCTCACCGTTAGGACTAGCGGGAGGTTCTGAGCAGTTCTTC
CASSPLGLAGGSEQFF
>TRBV6-4|13|TRBD1|TRBJ2-5|few
TGTGCCAGCAGTGGGGACAGGGGCGAGACCCAGTACTTC
CASSGDRGETQYF
>TRBV7-2|13|.|TRBJ1-3|few
TGTGCCAGCAGCTTAGGCGGGAGCAACACCATATATTTT
CASSLGGSNTIYF
>TRBV2|14|.|TRBJ2-7|.
TGTGCCAGCAGTGAGGCAGGGGTCCTCTACGAGCAGTACTTC
CASSEAGVLYEQYF
>TRBV2|12|.|TRBJ2-3|few
TGTGCCAGCGCGATGGGCACAGATACGCAGTATTTT
CASAMGTDTQYF